A single sample is the source of the 18 T cell receptor beta chains below, sequenced in a study of a mutant IDH1 vaccine in newly diagnosed glioma. Time point given: week 35, safety follow-up. Each dose of the vaccine consisted of 300 ug of mutant IDH1 20-mer peptide, with topical imiquimod. Their recognized antigens are unknown. Sequenced by immunoSEQ multiplex PCR; TCRdb stores in-frame clones only, minus some. Altogether more than 45,000 clones are present, 88% being singletons, with the ten largest covering around 6%. This specimen was PBMCs, taken from a glioma patient whose treatment included an IDH1 peptide vaccine. These receptors all stem from a woman between 40 and 50 years old with glioma.

The chain combines TRBV6-6 with TRBJ1-3; maybe TRBD1 (5 bases). The CDR3 is 14 amino acids. Trimming pared 6 bases from V and 0 bases from J, leaving 9 bases between. Per germline, CDR1 MNHNY and CDR2 SVGAGI (reference sequence). CDR3 sequence (DNA): TGTGCCAGCAGGGGACGAAGCTCTGGAAACACCATATATTTT. Its protein is CASRGRSSGNTIYF.

The chain has TRBV19 and TRBJ2-5; 8 bases fit TRBD2. The CDR3 is 13 residues long. Germline values: CDR1 LNHDA, CDR2 SQIVND (reference sequence). The CDR3 loop is CMGFSGVQETQYF. DNA for the CDR3: TGTATGGGCTTTAGCGGGGTCCAAGAGACCCAGTACTTC.

The V gene is TRBV29-1, the J gene TRBJ1-1; tentative D call: TRBD1 (5 bases). This CDR3 has 16 amino acids. V was trimmed by 7 bases and J by 4 bases, leaving 25 bases between them. From germline, CDR1 is SQVTM and CDR2 ANQGSEA. CDR3 coding DNA: TGCAGCGCCCGTGGGGATTTGGGACTGAGGCCCACTGAAGCTTTCTTT. It yields the protein CSARGDLGLRPTEAFF.

V is TRBV29-1 and J is TRBJ2-1; D is undetermined. CDR1 SQVTM and CDR2 ANQGSEA come from the germline V gene. Trimming took 3 bases from V and 8 from J, leaving 17 bases between them. The CDR3 length is 14 residues. CDR3 sequence: CSVDYVRASDEQFF. The CDR3 coding sequence is TGCAGCGTTGATTACGTTAGGGCGAGCGATGAGCAGTTCTTC.

In nucleotides, the CDR3 is TGCGCCAGCAGCCCAAGTCAGGGCCGGGTGAACACTGAAGCTTTCTTT. Its translation: CASSPSQGRVNTEAFF. The chain couples TRBV4-1 to TRBJ1-1, with a weak D call TRBD1 (5 bases). Trimming took 4 bases from V and 0 from J, leaving 15 bases between them. This CDR3 is 16 amino acids long. CDR1 and CDR2 from the germline V gene are MGHRA and YSYEKL.

The chain links TRBV4-2 to TRBJ2-1; D perhaps matches TRBD2 (6 bases). The CDR3 loop spans 19 amino acids. Trimming removed 1 base at V and 7 bases at J, with 26 bases between. Looked up from germline, CDR1 is LGHNA and CDR2 is YNFKEQ. The CDR3 protein is CASSQGKGTSGSHRNEQFF. CDR3 nucleotide sequence: TGTGCCAGCAGCCAAGGAAAGGGGACTTCGGGAAGCCACCGTAATGAGCAGTTCTTC.

This clone was detected only a few times. V gene TRBV7-9 combines with J gene TRBJ2-7; D is unclear. The length of the CDR3 is 13 residues. V dropped 5 bases and J dropped 4 bases, with 12 bases sitting between them. CDR1 is SEHNR, CDR2 FQNEAQ, per germline (reference sequence). CDR3 nucleotides: TGTGCCAGCAGCCGGACGGATTTATACGAGCAGTACTTC. Protein sequence: CASSRTDLYEQYF.

As DNA, the CDR3 is TGTGCCAGCTCACAGGGACAGATAGAGACCCAGTACTTC. It specifies CASSQGQIETQYF. The chain recombines TRBV18 with TRBJ2-5; 7 positions agree with TRBD1. The CDR3 runs 13 residues. Germline V gives CDR1 KGHSH, CDR2 LQKENI. The ends lost 4 bases at V and 4 bases at J; junction bases unmatched: 3.

This clone was observed once. The chain joins TRBV11-2 to TRBJ2-7, with a possible D match to TRBD2 (5 bases). This CDR3 is built from 14 residues. The germline V gene encodes CDR1 SGHAT and CDR2 FQNNGV. V was pared by 1 base and J by 3 bases, with 10 bases between. This CDR3 reads CASSLGLASYEQYF. CDR3 sequence (DNA): TGTGCCAGCAGCTTAGGGCTAGCTAGCTACGAGCAGTACTTC.

This clone was recorded once. V and J are TRBV5-6 and TRBJ2-3, with 8 bases aligning to TRBD1. CDR1 is SGHDT and CDR2 is YYEEEE in the germline V gene. The CDR3 covers 16 residues. The J segment lost 6 bases and the V segment lost 4 bases, leaving 13 bases of the junction unmatched. Here the CDR3 DNA reads TGTGCCAGCAGCCTACAGGGGGTCGCAGTATTGGATACGCAGTATTTT. This sequence encodes CASSLQGVAVLDTQYF.

The chain recombines TRBV30 with TRBJ1-1; TRBD1 aligns across 7 bases. The V segment lost 0 bases and the J segment 6 bases; nucleotides outside the gene matches: 4. Germline CDR1 is GTSNPN and CDR2 is SVGIG (reference sequence). The CDR3 is 13 amino acids. The CDR3 DNA sequence: TGTGCCTGGAGTGTACAGGGGTTCTCTGAAGCTTTCTTT. This codes for CAWSVQGFSEAFF.

The V call is TRBV14, the J call TRBJ1-3; 7 bases are a match to TRBD1. The V gene end was trimmed by 6 bases and the J gene end by 0 bases; junction bases not matched to a gene: 8. The CDR3 spans 16 residues. Germline CDR1 SGHDN, CDR2 FVKESK. DNA of the CDR3: TGTGCCAGCAGTCGACAGGGTCCCCCCTCTGGAAACACCATATATTTT. It yields the protein CASSRQGPPSGNTIYF.

As regards this clone: Within the sample, other DNA sequences also encode this same CDR3. This chain uses TRBV6-1 with TRBJ1-1, with D unclear. CDR1 MNHNS and CDR2 SASEGT come from the germline V gene. V gave up 4 bases and J gave up 5 bases, with 8 bases separating them. CDR3 length: 12 amino acids. The CDR3 DNA reads as TGTGCCAGCAGTGCACGGTGGACTGAAGCTTTCTTT. This translates into CASSARWTEAFF.

This clone was recorded once. The chain joins TRBV5-4 to TRBJ2-1; TRBD2 matches at 9 bases. The trim removed 1 base at V and 7 bases at J, leaving 6 bases unmatched. The CDR3 has 15 amino acids. Germline V gene data show CDR1 as SGHNT and CDR2 as YYREEE (reference sequence). The CDR3 nucleotides read TGTGCCAGCAGCTTGTTAGTTAGCGGGAGTAATGAGCAGTTCTTC. Residues: CASSLLVSGSNEQFF. Combining the CDR3 with reference TRBV5-4 and TRBJ2-1 gives the whole variable domain ETGVTQSPTHLIKTRGQQVTLRCSSQSGHNTVSWYQQALGQGPQFIFQYYREEENGRGNFPPRFSGLQFPNYSSELNVNALELDDSALYLCASSLLVSGSNEQFFGPGTRLTVL.

The chain employs TRBV6-6 and TRBJ1-1, with 9 bases lining up with TRBD1. The junction had 9 bases not matched to a gene; V was cut back by 7 bases and J by 6 bases. The germline V gene has CDR1 MNHNY and CDR2 SVGAGI (reference sequence). There are 14 residues in the CDR3. The CDR3 nucleotides are TGTGCCAGCACCCCCGGGACAGGGATTGCTGAAGCTTTCTTT. Translation gives CASTPGTGIAEAFF.

J is TRBJ1-5 and V is TRBV4-1; D is perhaps TRBD1 (6 bases). The V and J ends lost 4 bases and 4 bases respectively, with 20 bases between them. Germline-derived CDR1 and CDR2 are MGHRA and YSYEKL. The CDR3 runs 17 residues. The CDR3 sequence is CASSPDPSGVSNQPQHF. CDR3 sequence (DNA): TGCGCCAGCAGCCCAGATCCCTCAGGGGTATCTAATCAGCCCCAGCATTTT.

This rearrangement joins TRBV18 to TRBJ2-3; 7 nucleotides agree with TRBD2. The V gene's germline CDR1 is KGHSH and CDR2 LQKENI. The CDR3 is 14 residues long. With V trimmed by 2 bases and J by 9 bases, 8 bases remained unmatched. CDR3 sequence (DNA): TGTGCCAGCTCACCAGTGGGAGGGCAACTCACGCAGTATTTT. This translates into CASSPVGGQLTQYF.

The rearrangement joins TRBV27 to TRBJ2-5; D call uncertain. The V gene's germline CDR1 is MNHEY and CDR2 SMNVEV (reference sequence). V was clipped by 6 bases and J by 7 bases, with 12 bases between them. The CDR3 length is 12 residues. The CDR3 protein is CASRPPLGTQYF. CDR3 in DNA: TGTGCCAGCAGGCCCCCCCTCGGGACCCAGTACTTC.